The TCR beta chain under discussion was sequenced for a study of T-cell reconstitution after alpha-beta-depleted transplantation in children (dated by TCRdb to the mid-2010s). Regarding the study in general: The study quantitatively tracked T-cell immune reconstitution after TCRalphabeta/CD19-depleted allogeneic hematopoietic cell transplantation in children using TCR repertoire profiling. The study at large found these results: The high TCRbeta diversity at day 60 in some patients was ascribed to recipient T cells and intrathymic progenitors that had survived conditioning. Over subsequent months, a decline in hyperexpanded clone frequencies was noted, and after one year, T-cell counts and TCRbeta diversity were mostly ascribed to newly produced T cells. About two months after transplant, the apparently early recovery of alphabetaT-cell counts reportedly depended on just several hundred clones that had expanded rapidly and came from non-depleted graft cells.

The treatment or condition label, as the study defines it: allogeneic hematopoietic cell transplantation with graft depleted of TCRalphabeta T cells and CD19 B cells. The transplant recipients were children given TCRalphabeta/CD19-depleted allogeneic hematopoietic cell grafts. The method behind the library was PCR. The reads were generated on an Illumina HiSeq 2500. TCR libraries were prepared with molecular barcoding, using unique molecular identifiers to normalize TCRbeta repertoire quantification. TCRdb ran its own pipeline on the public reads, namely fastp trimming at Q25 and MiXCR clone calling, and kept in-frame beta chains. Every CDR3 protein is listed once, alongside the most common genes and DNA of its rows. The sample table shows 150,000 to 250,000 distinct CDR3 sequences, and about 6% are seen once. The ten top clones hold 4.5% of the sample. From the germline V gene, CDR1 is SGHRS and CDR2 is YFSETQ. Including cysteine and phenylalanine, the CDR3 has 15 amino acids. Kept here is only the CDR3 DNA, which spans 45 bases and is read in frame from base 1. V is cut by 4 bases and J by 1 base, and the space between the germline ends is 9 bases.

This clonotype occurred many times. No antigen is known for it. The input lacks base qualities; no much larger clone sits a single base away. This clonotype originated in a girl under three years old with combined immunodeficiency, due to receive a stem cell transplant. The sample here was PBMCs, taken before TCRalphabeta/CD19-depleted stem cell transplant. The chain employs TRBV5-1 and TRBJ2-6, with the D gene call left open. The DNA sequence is TGCGCCAGCAGCCGGACGTCGTCTGGGGCCAACGTCCTGACTTTC. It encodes CASSRTSSGANVLTF.